This TCR beta chain was captured by sequencing in a study of CD8 T cells in ankylosing spondylitis. Study results and limitations: A TCR beta motif of about eight highly homologous variants seemed to mark ankylosing spondylitis blood. Reactive arthritis synovial fluid and blood were previously reported to contain some motif variants.

In making TCR beta libraries, quantitative 5'-RACE with molecular barcodes was used. TCRdb ran MiXCR on the 5' RACE reads and lists one entry per CDR3 protein. In the table there are about 360,000 distinct CDR3 sequences, approximately 15% of which are singletons. Regarding this clonotype: Its antigen is undetermined.

Trimming pared 3 bases from V and 1 base from J, leaving 9 bases between. The CDR3 length is 14 residues. The germline gives CDR1 SGHRS, CDR2 YFSETQ. This chain links TRBV5-1 with TRBJ2-3; possible D gene TRBD1, 6 bases. This sequence was found in a male donor with ankylosing spondylitis or in good health (not recorded which). The sample taken for sequencing was blood, either unsorted or a sorted T cell fraction (not recorded which). The CDR3 sequence is CASSYRQGTDTQYF. The DNA for the CDR3 is TGCGCCAGCAGCTACCGACAGGGCACAGATACGCAGTATTTT.